This T cell receptor beta chain is from a study of blood T cell repertoires in COVID-19. As for the study in general: Donors in the United States, Italy and Spain gave samples during acute or convalescent COVID-19. PBMCs, B-cell-depleted T cells, or T cells were the source of the cDNA or gDNA that made up the material.

This clone was detected a few times. How the authors handled the data: By means of reference gene primer amplification, nucleated cell counts were estimated. The repertoire was sequenced with immunoSEQ multiplex PCR; TCRdb's copy has only in-frame clones and lacks some. V and J calls and clone size follow that table, whereas D and trimming were derived from the DNA. The sample shows roughly 230,000 clones, about four fifths of them seen only once. This CDR3 spans 15 amino acids. Germline values: CDR1 SGHRS, CDR2 YFSETQ. Deletions cut 4 bases from V and 0 bases from J, with 11 bases between. This receptor was identified in a man aged 40-55 years with active or convalescent COVID-19. The chain carries TRBV5-1 and TRBJ1-5; perhaps TRBD1 as D (5 bases). Sequenced material: peripheral blood. The CDR3: CASSPTANSNQPQHF. CDR3 in DNA: TGCGCCAGCAGCCCGACAGCGAATAGCAATCAGCCCCAGCATTTT.